Following are 9 T cell receptor beta chains from one sample sequenced in a study of blood T cell repertoires in COVID-19. Sequencing was performed with immunoSEQ multiplex PCR; in TCRdb, only in-frame clones are kept and a portion is missing. This sample has a few hundred thousand clones; more than 90% occur once, and the top ten carry less than 20%. The sequencing input was PBMCs or T cells enriched from blood (not recorded which). The receptors here all came from a young woman who had recovered from COVID-19.

The chain has TRBV6-5 and TRBJ1-2; maybe TRBD1 (5 bases). The CDR3 length is 14 residues. CDR1 and CDR2 (germline): MNHEY, SVGAGI. Trimming pared 6 bases from V and 0 bases from J, leaving 11 bases between. The CDR3 DNA is TGTGCCAGCAGCCGCACAGGTGCTAACTATGGCTACACCTTC. This encodes CASSRTGANYGYTF.

V gene TRBV28 combines with J gene TRBJ1-5; TRBD1 matches 9 bases. The germline V gene has CDR1 MDHEN and CDR2 SYDVKM. Trimming took 6 bases from V and 7 from J; bases not matched to a gene: 10. The CDR3 has 15 residues. The CDR3 sequence: CASSALRTGVQPQHF. The DNA for the CDR3 is TGTGCCAGCAGCGCTCTCCGGACAGGGGTCCAGCCCCAGCATTTT.

J is TRBJ2-5 and V is TRBV7-3, with 11 bases fitting TRBD2. The CDR3 has 16 residues. The germline V gene has CDR1 SGHTA and CDR2 FQGTGA. J lost 3 bases, V lost 5 bases, and 8 bases had no gene match. CDR3 region: CASSPRGLAAKETQYF. The CDR3, as DNA: TGTGCCAGCAGCCCACGGGGACTAGCGGCCAAAGAGACCCAGTACTTC.

This clone came up once. The V gene is TRBV4-1, the J gene TRBJ2-1, with 15 bases that match TRBD2. The V and J ends lost 4 bases and 9 bases, in that order; junction bases with no gene match: 4. The CDR3 sequence is 15 residues long. Germline CDR1 and CDR2: MGHRA and YSYEKL. The CDR3 is CASSLGTSGRTEQFF. As DNA, the CDR3 is TGCGCCAGCAGCCTCGGGACTAGCGGGAGGACTGAGCAGTTCTTC.

This chain links TRBV7-3 with TRBJ2-1; 14 positions agree with TRBD2. The CDR3 is 15 residues long. Unmatched junction bases numbered 7, after V lost 3 bases and J lost 12 bases. CDR1 SGHTA and CDR2 FQGTGA come from the germline V gene. CDR3 protein: CASSLGLAGAPGQFF. CDR3 nucleotide sequence: TGTGCCAGCAGCTTGGGACTAGCGGGGGCCCCAGGGCAGTTCTTC.

The chain carries TRBV19 and TRBJ2-2; 10 bases map to TRBD2. Germline-derived CDR1 and CDR2 are LNHDA and SQIVND (reference sequence). V was clipped by 10 bases and J by 4 bases; unmatched bases: 12. The CDR3 consists of 16 residues. The DNA for the CDR3 is TGTGCCACCGGTCTAGCGGGGGATTGGGGCACCGGGGAGCTGTTTTTT. Protein: CATGLAGDWGTGELFF.

The chain is built from TRBV5-1 and TRBJ2-3, with D perhaps matching TRBD1 (6 bases). V was cut by 0 bases and J by 1 base, with 12 bases left in between. The CDR3 runs to 16 residues. In germline, CDR1 is SGHRS, CDR2 YFSETQ. The DNA of the CDR3 is TGCGCCAGCAGCTTGGTGGCAGGGGTTCGCACAGATACGCAGTATTTT. Translating gives CASSLVAGVRTDTQYF.

This sequence joins TRBV29-1 and TRBJ2-4, with TRBD1 matching 11 bases. Germline CDR1 reads SQVTM; CDR2 reads ANQGSEA. CDR3 length equals 13 residues. Germline trimming cut 6 bases from V and 8 bases from J; bases unmatched to any gene: 6. The CDR3 is CSVDGTGGDIQYF. In DNA form, the CDR3 reads TGCAGCGTAGATGGGACAGGGGGGGACATTCAGTACTTC.

The chain joins TRBV5-6 to TRBJ1-2; D not certain. The CDR3 totals 13 residues. Germline CDR1 and CDR2: SGHDT and YYEEEE. Trimming cost V 4 bases and J 4 bases, with 11 bases left between them. CDR3 nucleotides: TGTGCCAGCAGCCCCCCGGGGAGCTATGGCTACACCTTC. It encodes CASSPPGSYGYTF.